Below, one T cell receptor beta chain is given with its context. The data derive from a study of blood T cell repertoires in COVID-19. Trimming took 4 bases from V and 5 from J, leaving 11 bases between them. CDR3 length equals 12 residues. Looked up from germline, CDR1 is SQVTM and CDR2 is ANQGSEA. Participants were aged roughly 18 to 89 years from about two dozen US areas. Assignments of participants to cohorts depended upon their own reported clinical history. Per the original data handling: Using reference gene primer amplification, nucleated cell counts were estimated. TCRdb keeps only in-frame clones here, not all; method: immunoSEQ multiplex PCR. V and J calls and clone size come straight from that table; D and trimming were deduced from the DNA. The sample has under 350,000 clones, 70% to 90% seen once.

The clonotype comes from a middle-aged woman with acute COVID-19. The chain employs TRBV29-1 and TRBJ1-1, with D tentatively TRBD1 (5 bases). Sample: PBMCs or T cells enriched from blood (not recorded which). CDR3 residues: CSVGGVGTEAFF. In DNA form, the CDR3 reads TGCAGCGTTGGGGGGGTAGGGACTGAAGCTTTCTTT.